Each of the 18 T cell receptor beta chains below was sequenced from the same sample in a study of blood T cell repertoires in COVID-19 (dated by TCRdb to 2019 to 2021). Libraries came from the immunoSEQ multiplex PCR assay. Imported from immuneACCESS, the table was reduced by TCRdb to in-frame sequences with V and J called. These copies leave out some clones; in studies compared against another copy, an unresolved V gene accounts for under half, and the cause of the remainder is not known. The sample records roughly 500,000 clones, roughly nine tenths of which are singletons. Together, the top ten hold approximately 8% of the sample. The sample was PBMCs or T cells enriched from blood (not recorded which). These receptors originate from a woman aged 55-69 years who had recovered from COVID-19.

The chain couples TRBV30 to TRBJ1-5; 7 positions agree with TRBD1. The germline CDR1 and CDR2 sequences are GTSNPN and SVGIG (reference sequence). This CDR3 is 15 amino acids long. V trimming: 3 bases; J trimming: 7 bases; junction bases outside the gene matches: 12. CDR3: CAWSAAGGREQPQHF. The CDR3 DNA sequence: TGTGCCTGGAGCGCAGCAGGGGGAAGGGAACAGCCCCAGCATTTT.

The chain combines TRBV24-1 with TRBJ2-2; 7 bases match TRBD2. The CDR3 totals 19 residues. Germline V lookup: CDR1 KGHDR, CDR2 SFDVKD. The V gene end was trimmed by 0 bases and the J gene end by 1 base; junction bases not matched to a gene: 10. The DNA for the CDR3 is TGTGCCACCAGTGATTTGAAGGTAGGGAGGGGCCGGAACACCGGGGAGCTGTTTTTT. As protein: CATSDLKVGRGRNTGELFF.

CDR3 nucleotides: TGCGCCAGCAGCCCCCTCCTAAAACAGGAATCCCCGTACAATGAGCAGTTCTTC. The encoded protein is CASSPLLKQESPYNEQFF. The rearrangement uses TRBV5-1 and TRBJ2-1, with D perhaps matching TRBD1 (5 bases). The V gene's germline CDR1 is SGHRS and CDR2 YFSETQ. V gave up 4 bases and J gave up 4 bases, with 24 bases separating them. CDR3 length: 18 residues.

This clone was seen more than once but under ten times. V is TRBV5-1 and J is TRBJ1-3, with D tentatively TRBD1 (6 bases). This CDR3 has 14 amino acids. Per the germline V gene, CDR1 is SGHRS and CDR2 is YFSETQ. Trimming left V 3 bases short and J 4 bases short, with 11 bases between. In DNA, the CDR3 is TGCGCCAGCAGCTGGGCTGACAGGGGAAACACCATATATTTT. It specifies CASSWADRGNTIYF.

The genes are TRBV9 and TRBJ1-1; 7 bases are a match to TRBD1. CDR1 and CDR2 (germline): SGDLS, YYNGEE. Trimming at V came to 0 bases and at J to 1 base, leaving 6 bases not matched to a gene. There are 16 residues in the CDR3. For the CDR3, the DNA is TGTGCCAGCAGCGTAGATATGGGACAGCCGAACACTGAAGCTTTCTTT. It translates to CASSVDMGQPNTEAFF.

The table lists this clone with a count of one. The gene calls are TRBV6-5 and TRBJ1-1; D is undetermined. The germline V and J ends were trimmed by 3 bases and 5 bases, with 10 bases remaining between them. Germline CDR1 MNHEY, CDR2 SVGAGI. CDR3 length: 13 amino acids. CDR3 DNA: TGTGCCAGCAGTTATCCCGGGGAAACTGAAGCTTTCTTT. Protein sequence: CASSYPGETEAFF.

The genes are TRBV5-4 and TRBJ1-3; no clear D gene. The V gene lost 0 bases and the J gene lost 0 bases, with 7 bases spanning the gap. This CDR3 comprises 15 residues. Germline loops: CDR1 SGHNT, CDR2 YYREEE (reference sequence). The CDR3 DNA follows: TGTGCCAGCAGCTTGGGCGGGCTCTCTGGAAACACCATATATTTT. Protein product: CASSLGGLSGNTIYF.

This chain connects TRBV6-5 to TRBJ2-3; maybe TRBD1 (6 bases). Trimming cost V 5 bases and J 2 bases, with 14 bases left between them. The CDR3 covers 15 residues. In germline, CDR1 is MNHEY, CDR2 SVGAGI. CDR3 protein: CASSLSGHNTDTQYF. CDR3 sequence (DNA): TGTGCCAGCAGTCTGTCGGGACACAACACAGATACGCAGTATTTT.

This clone appeared a few times. The CDR3 DNA reads as TGTGCCAGCAGCGGATCGACTAGCACCTACAATGAGCAGTTCTTC. This encodes CASSGSTSTYNEQFF. V usage is TRBV9 and J usage is TRBJ2-1; 7 bases fit TRBD2. The CDR3 runs 15 residues. From germline, CDR1 is SGDLS and CDR2 YYNGEE. V lost 3 bases and J lost 2; bases outside the gene matches: 5. Using reference TRBV9 and TRBJ2-1 for the parts outside the CDR3, the full variable domain is DSGVTQTPKHLITATGQRVTLRCSPRSGDLSVYWYQQSLDQGLQFLIQYYNGEERAKGNILERFSAQQFPDLHSELNLSSLELGDSALYFCASSGSTSTYNEQFFGPGTRLTVL.

The chain employs TRBV30 and TRBJ2-3, with 11 bases aligning to TRBD2. Germline V gene sequence: CDR1 GTSNPN, CDR2 SVGIG (reference sequence). The CDR3 runs 15 residues. V lost 3 bases and J lost 8; bases outside the gene matches: 10. CDR3 DNA sequence: TGTGCCTGGAGCATGGGACTAGCGGAGGGAACTACGCAGTATTTT. Translating gives CAWSMGLAEGTTQYF.

The J gene is TRBJ2-1, the V gene TRBV2, with 8 bases lining up with TRBD2. CDR1 SNHLY and CDR2 FYNNEI come from the germline V gene. J lost 4 bases, V lost 1 base, and 6 bases had no gene match. The CDR3 is 16 residues long. The CDR3 nucleotides read TGTGCCAGCAGTGAAGATGGCGGGGGGCGTTACAATGAGCAGTTCTTC. Protein product: CASSEDGGGRYNEQFF.

The chain links TRBV6-1 to TRBJ2-3, with 11 nucleotides matching TRBD2. The CDR3 contains 17 residues. Germline CDR1 is MNHNS and CDR2 is SASEGT. V lost 4 bases and J lost 6; bases outside the gene matches: 12. CDR3 loop: CASSVGVTSGARDTQYF. The CDR3 coding sequence is TGTGCCAGCAGTGTGGGGGTGACTAGCGGGGCGAGGGATACGCAGTATTTT.

The chain couples TRBV5-1 to TRBJ1-1, with D perhaps TRBD1 (6 bases). The CDR3 is 14 residues long. CDR1 and CDR2 from the germline V gene are SGHRS and YFSETQ. V gave up 2 bases and J gave up 3 bases, with 11 bases separating them. The DNA for the CDR3 is TGCGCCAGCAGCTTAGGACAGCCTTACACTGAAGCTTTCTTT. Translating gives CASSLGQPYTEAFF.

The chain is built from TRBV29-1 and TRBJ1-1, with TRBD1 identical over 7 bases. There are 11 residues in the CDR3. Trimming at V came to 6 bases and at J to 4 bases, leaving 2 bases not matched to a gene. CDR1 SQVTM and CDR2 ANQGSEA come from the germline V gene. CDR3 in amino acids: CSVRQGTEAFF. The CDR3 DNA sequence: TGCAGCGTCAGACAGGGCACTGAAGCTTTCTTT.

V usage is TRBV27 and J usage is TRBJ1-1; D is perhaps TRBD1 (6 bases). CDR1 is MNHEY and CDR2 is SMNVEV in the germline V gene (reference sequence). This CDR3 is 12 amino acids long. V lost 4 bases, J lost 11 bases, and 14 bases lay in between. For the CDR3, the DNA is TGTGCCAGCAGTTCCGCCGGGACAATCGCTTTCTTT. This sequence encodes CASSSAGTIAFF.

This clone appeared once. The CDR3 DNA follows: TGCGCCAGCAGCTTGGCACGGGACAGGGGGCGTTTAGGCGCCTACACTGAAGCTTTCTTT. It specifies CASSLARDRGRLGAYTEAFF. This chain links TRBV5-1 with TRBJ1-1, with TRBD1 matching over 12 bases. The CDR3 extends over 20 amino acids. The V segment lost 0 bases and the J segment 3 bases; nucleotides outside the gene matches: 15. CDR1 and CDR2 from the germline V gene are SGHRS and YFSETQ.

In its sample, this clone was seen once. The V gene is TRBV6-5, the J gene TRBJ2-7, with TRBD1 as a possible D gene (6 bases). Trimming took off 8 bases at V and 2 bases at J, with 7 bases between the two ends. This CDR3 has 11 residues. The germline CDR1 and CDR2 sequences are MNHEY and SVGAGI. DNA for the CDR3: TGTGCCAGCGCAGGGGCCTACGAGCAGTACGTC. As protein: CASAGAYEQYV.

The chain joins TRBV6-5 to TRBJ2-7; maybe TRBD2 (6 bases). V lost 7 bases, J lost 6 bases, and 13 bases lay in between. Germline V gene sequence: CDR1 MNHEY, CDR2 SVGAGI. The CDR3 loop spans 12 amino acids. The CDR3: CASTWGVGEQYF. The CDR3 region has the DNA TGTGCCAGCACATGGGGGGTTGGCGAGCAGTACTTC.